The subject of this entry is one T cell receptor beta chain. The repertoire was sequenced with immunoSEQ multiplex PCR; TCRdb's copy has only in-frame clones and lacks some. The sample lists around 66,000 clones; almost 90% were seen once. These data originate in a study of PD-L1 blockade in urothelial cancer. Overall study: Blood underwent analysis 3 weeks (second dose) and 6 weeks after treatment began.

This CDR3 is built from 15 residues. The V end lost 0 bases, the J end lost 5 bases, and 13 bases lay between the germline ends. The germline V gene encodes CDR1 SGHAT and CDR2 FQDESV (reference sequence). The time point was: peripheral blood 6 weeks after treatment start. The rearrangement joins TRBV11-1 to TRBJ2-5; D perhaps matches TRBD2 (5 bases). This receptor was taken from a man aged 60 to 75 with urothelial cancer. The sample in question was PBMCs, obtained around atezolizumab (anti-PD-L1) treatment. The CDR3 DNA follows: TGTGCCAGCAGCTTAGCGTCGTCCCGAGGGGAGACCCAGTACTTC. This gives the protein CASSLASSRGETQYF.